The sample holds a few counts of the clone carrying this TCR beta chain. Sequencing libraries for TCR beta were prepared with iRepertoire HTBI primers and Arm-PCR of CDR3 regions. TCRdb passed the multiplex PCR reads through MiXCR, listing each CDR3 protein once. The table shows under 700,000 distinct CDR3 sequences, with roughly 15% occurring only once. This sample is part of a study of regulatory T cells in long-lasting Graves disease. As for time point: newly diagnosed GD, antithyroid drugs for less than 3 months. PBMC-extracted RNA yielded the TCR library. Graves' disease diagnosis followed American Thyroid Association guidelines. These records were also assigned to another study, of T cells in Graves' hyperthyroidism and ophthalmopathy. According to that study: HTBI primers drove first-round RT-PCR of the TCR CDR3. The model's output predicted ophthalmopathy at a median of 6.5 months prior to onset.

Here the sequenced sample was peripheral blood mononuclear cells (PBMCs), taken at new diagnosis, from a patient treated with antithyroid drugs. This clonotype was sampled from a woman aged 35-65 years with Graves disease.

The CDR3 coding sequence is TGTGCCTGGAGTGTGACTTGGGAGACCCAGTACTTC. It codes for CAWSVTWETQYF. V and J are TRBV30 and TRBJ2-5, with D unclear. The CDR3 is made up of 12 amino acids. Germline CDR1 reads GTSNPN; CDR2 reads SVGIG (reference sequence). The germline V and J ends were trimmed by 0 bases and 5 bases, with 7 bases remaining between them.